The rows below give T cell receptor beta chains drawn from one sample of a study of T cell responses to AZD1222 COVID-19 vaccine. Sequencing used immunoSEQ multiplex PCR; TCRdb keeps in-frame clones, though not all of them. The data contain 95,000 to 150,000 clones, around 89% of them singletons. Sample: peripheral blood, taken on day 0 of MenACWY control vaccination. These receptors came from an adult in good health. CDR3s include the opening cysteine and the closing phenylalanine or tryptophan. Each record gives: clone size, D gene, V gene, J gene, CDR3 DNA, CDR3 protein. D genes are given only for firm matches. Clone size is not always given. Where it is, it says once, few, many or a class for expanded clones.

abundance: once; d_gene: -; v_gene: TRBV7-2; j_gene: TRBJ2-7; CDR3nt: TGTGCCAGCAGCTTATCCGCGACGGTAGTCTCCTACGAGCAGTACTTC; CDR3aa: CASSLSATVVSYEQYF
abundance: -; d_gene: TRBD1; v_gene: TRBV7-2; j_gene: TRBJ1-2; CDR3nt: TGTGCCAGCAGCACGCCGGACAGGAGCTATGGCTACACCTTC; CDR3aa: CASSTPDRSYGYTF
abundance: -; d_gene: -; v_gene: TRBV19; j_gene: TRBJ1-3; CDR3nt: TGTGCCAGTAGTACTCCCTCTGGAAACACCATATATTTT; CDR3aa: CASSTPSGNTIYF
abundance: -; d_gene: -; v_gene: TRBV20-1; j_gene: TRBJ1-1; CDR3nt: TGCAGTGCTAGCATGTTCGGGGCTTTCTTT; CDR3aa: CSASMFGAFF
abundance: -; d_gene: -; v_gene: TRBV11-3; j_gene: TRBJ1-4; CDR3nt: TGTGCCAGCAGCTTAGCCTGGGGCGTAGATGGTGAAAAACTGTTTTTT; CDR3aa: CASSLAWGVDGEKLFF
abundance: -; d_gene: -; v_gene: TRBV30; j_gene: TRBJ1-2; CDR3nt: TGTGCCTGGAGGTCGGAGAGGGCTGGTGGCTACACCTTC; CDR3aa: CAWRSERAGGYTF
abundance: -; d_gene: TRBD1; v_gene: TRBV15; j_gene: TRBJ1-2; CDR3nt: TGTGCCACCAGCAGAGATGGAACAGGGGGCAACTATGGCTACACCTTC; CDR3aa: CATSRDGTGGNYGYTF
abundance: -; d_gene: TRBD1; v_gene: TRBV24-1; j_gene: TRBJ2-7; CDR3nt: TGTGCCACCAGTGGCCGACGCGCCGGGACAGGGAACTACGAGCAGTACTTC; CDR3aa: CATSGRRAGTGNYEQYF
abundance: -; d_gene: TRBD2; v_gene: TRBV7-3; j_gene: TRBJ2-1; CDR3nt: TGTGCCAGCAGCTTAGGACTAGCGGACTACAATGAGCAGTTCTTC; CDR3aa: CASSLGLADYNEQFF
abundance: -; d_gene: -; v_gene: TRBV11-3; j_gene: TRBJ2-1; CDR3nt: TGTGCCAGCAGCTTAGTCGGGGGAGGCTCCTACAATGAGCAGTTCTTC; CDR3aa: CASSLVGGGSYNEQFF
abundance: -; d_gene: -; v_gene: TRBV7-2; j_gene: TRBJ1-5; CDR3nt: TGTGCCAGCAGCCCTACGTCGCGGCAGATTAGCAATCAGCCCCAGCATTTT; CDR3aa: CASSPTSRQISNQPQHF
abundance: -; d_gene: TRBD1; v_gene: TRBV7-9; j_gene: TRBJ1-4; CDR3nt: TGTGCCAGCAGTCTCAGGGGGCCTAATGAAAAACTGTTTTTT; CDR3aa: CASSLRGPNEKLFF
abundance: -; d_gene: TRBD1; v_gene: TRBV9; j_gene: TRBJ2-6; CDR3nt: TGTGCCAGCAGCGACGACAGGGCTGGGGCCAACGTCCTGACTTTC; CDR3aa: CASSDDRAGANVLTF
abundance: -; d_gene: -; v_gene: TRBV18; j_gene: TRBJ1-1; CDR3nt: TGTGCCAGCTCACCGATTGATGGGATGAACACTGAAGCTTTCTTT; CDR3aa: CASSPIDGMNTEAFF